These 29 T cell receptor beta chains came from one sample sequenced in a study of cytomegalovirus exposure and HLA in healthy donors. The PCR had 60 Vbeta and 13 Jbeta primers. Sequencing was performed with immunoSEQ multiplex PCR; in TCRdb, only in-frame clones are kept and a portion is missing. In the table there are some 170,000 clones, about four fifths of which are singletons. Input material: PBMCs. The receptors were gathered from a man under 40 in good health and CMV-seronegative.

In its sample, this clone was seen once. The chain has TRBV7-2 and TRBJ2-6; no definite D call. The CDR3 covers 15 residues. Between the trimmed V and J ends, which lost 1 base and 0 bases, there was a span of 4 bases. Per the germline V gene, CDR1 is SGHTA and CDR2 is FQGNSA. In nucleotides, the CDR3 is TGTGCCAGCAGCTTAGGGAGCTCTGGGGCCAACGTCCTGACTTTC. Protein sequence: CASSLGSSGANVLTF.

CDR3 bases: TGTGCCAGCAGCGTATCCTCCGCGCGAGGCTACACCTTC. It translates to CASSVSSARGYTF. The chain uses TRBV9 and TRBJ1-2, with D uncertain. The V gene's germline CDR1 is SGDLS and CDR2 YYNGEE. CDR3 size: 13 residues. V gave up 1 base and J gave up 8 bases, with 12 bases separating them.

The J gene is TRBJ2-1, the V gene TRBV4-3; 11 bases agree with TRBD1. The J segment lost 4 bases and the V segment lost 1 base, leaving 12 bases of the junction unmatched. The CDR3 contains 19 residues. CDR1 LGHNA and CDR2 YSLEER come from the germline V gene. CDR3 sequence (DNA): TGCGCCAGCAGCCAAGTTCCGGGACAGGGGGACGTACGGTACAATGAGCAGTTCTTC. Encoded protein: CASSQVPGQGDVRYNEQFF.

V usage is TRBV6-5 and J usage is TRBJ2-5; 8 positions match TRBD1. In germline, CDR1 is MNHEY, CDR2 SVGAGI. The CDR3 sequence is 15 residues long. V lost 1 base and J lost 4; bases outside the gene matches: 5. The CDR3 bases are TGTGCCAGCAGTTACTTGGCAGGGGGCGGAGAGACCCAGTACTTC. Translation gives CASSYLAGGGETQYF.

V gene TRBV7-8 combines with J gene TRBJ1-3; no clear D gene. Between the trimmed V and J ends, which lost 5 bases and 3 bases, there was a span of 14 bases. CDR1 is SGHVS and CDR2 is FQNEAQ in the germline V gene. This CDR3 is built from 15 residues. The CDR3 here is CASSPPTRIGNTIYF. CDR3 coding DNA: TGTGCCAGCAGCCCGCCAACTAGGATTGGAAACACCATATATTTT.

This clone is a singleton in its sample. CDR3 loop: CASSSPGLAGEGSTQYF. In nucleotides, the CDR3 is TGTGCCAGCAGCTCCCCGGGACTAGCGGGAGAGGGGAGTACGCAGTATTTT. The chain is built from TRBV7-6 and TRBJ2-3; 14 bases match TRBD2. The CDR3 is 17 amino acids. Germline trimming cut 4 bases from V and 8 bases from J; bases unmatched to any gene: 11. Germline V lookup: CDR1 SGHVS, CDR2 FNYEAQ.

J is TRBJ1-1 and V is TRBV7-3; no clear D gene. V was shortened by 0 bases and J by 3 bases, with 14 bases between the two germline ends. The CDR3 sequence is 16 residues long. From germline, CDR1 is SGHTA and CDR2 FQGTGA. CDR3 loop: CASSLTGYYADTEAFF. CDR3 sequence (DNA): TGTGCCAGCAGCTTAACAGGATATTACGCGGACACTGAAGCTTTCTTT.

The gene calls are TRBV28 and TRBJ1-1; tentative D call: TRBD1 (6 bases). The CDR3 totals 11 residues. V was pared by 8 bases and J by 6 bases, with 10 bases between. Germline V gene lookup returns CDR1 MDHEN and CDR2 SYDVKM. CDR3: CASLQGSEAFF. The CDR3, as DNA: TGTGCCAGCCTACAGGGATCTGAAGCTTTCTTT.

The gene calls are TRBV5-1 and TRBJ1-2; D unresolved. The CDR3 loop spans 15 amino acids. V was trimmed by 0 bases and J by 5 bases, leaving 14 bases between them. Germline V gives CDR1 SGHRS, CDR2 YFSETQ. CDR3 bases: TGCGCCAGCAGCTTGGACTTGGGAGGATCGTATGGCTACACCTTC. This gives the protein CASSLDLGGSYGYTF.

This chain connects TRBV11-2 to TRBJ2-5; 10 positions match TRBD2. Looked up from germline, CDR1 is SGHAT and CDR2 is FQNNGV. The CDR3 runs 16 residues. V gave up 3 bases and J gave up 5 bases; unmatched junction bases: 9. CDR3 sequence reads: CASSFGLAGAVETQYF. In DNA, the CDR3 is TGTGCCAGCAGCTTTGGGCTAGCGGGAGCCGTGGAGACCCAGTACTTC. The full variable domain, with the rest looked up from reference TRBV11-2 and TRBJ2-5, is EAGVAQSPRYKIIEKRQSVAFWCNPISGHATLYWYQQILGQGPKLLIQFQNNGVVDDSQLPKDRFSAERLKGVDSTLKIQPAKLEDSAVYLCASSFGLAGAVETQYFGPGTRLLVL.

The chain has TRBV6-6 and TRBJ1-4, with D unclear. The V end was cut by 0 bases, the J end by 8 bases, with 10 bases between. In germline, CDR1 is MNHNY, CDR2 SVGAGI (reference sequence). The CDR3 has 14 residues. Written as DNA, the CDR3 is TGTGCCAGCAGTTACTCGGCTTTACGAGAAAAACTGTTTTTT. Protein sequence: CASSYSALREKLFF.

This clone was seen a few times. The V and J genes are TRBV19 and TRBJ2-7, with 7 bases that match TRBD1. The length of the CDR3 is 15 residues. Per germline, CDR1 LNHDA and CDR2 SQIVND (reference sequence). V shed 0 bases and J 4 bases; nucleotides not matched to a gene: 6. The CDR3 coding sequence is TGTGCCAGTAGTATAGAAGGGACAGACCTATACGAGCAGTACTTC. It yields the protein CASSIEGTDLYEQYF.

The chain links TRBV6-1 to TRBJ1-1; the match to TRBD1 covers 7 bases. The trim removed 5 bases at V and 8 bases at J, leaving 11 bases unmatched. CDR3 size: 14 residues. Per germline, CDR1 MNHNS and CDR2 SASEGT. CDR3 protein: CASSHQPQGREAFF. CDR3 bases: TGTGCCAGCAGTCACCAACCACAGGGGCGGGAAGCTTTCTTT.

The rearrangement uses TRBV7-3 and TRBJ2-7, with 11 bases aligning to TRBD1. The ends lost 3 bases at V and 3 bases at J; junction bases unmatched: 7. Germline CDR1 SGHTA, CDR2 FQGTGA. The CDR3 sequence is 16 residues long. Here the CDR3 reads CASSFGPGTGGYEQYF. CDR3 DNA sequence: TGTGCCAGCAGCTTTGGGCCCGGGACAGGGGGCTACGAGCAGTACTTC.

The chain carries TRBV11-2 and TRBJ2-7; 8 bases are a match to TRBD1. CDR3 size: 14 residues. Germline V gene sequence: CDR1 SGHAT, CDR2 FQNNGV. V was pared by 4 bases and J by 4 bases, with 6 bases of the junction left unmatched. In DNA, the CDR3 is TGTGCCAGCAGCTGGGACAGGAGAAGGTACGAGCAGTACTTC. Translated: CASSWDRRRYEQYF.

The chain carries TRBV29-1 and TRBJ2-5; perhaps TRBD2 as D (5 bases). The V and J ends lost 6 bases and 7 bases respectively, with 15 bases between them. CDR3 length: 12 residues. The V gene's germline CDR1 is SQVTM and CDR2 ANQGSEA. DNA for the CDR3: TGCAGCGTCAAGGGCAGCGGAGCGACCCAGTACTTC. Amino acid sequence: CSVKGSGATQYF.

This chain uses TRBV7-8 with TRBJ1-6; D perhaps matches TRBD1 (6 bases). This CDR3 contains 15 residues. V lost 6 bases and J lost 7, with 16 bases in between. The germline gives CDR1 SGHVS, CDR2 FQNEAQ. The CDR3 bases are TGTGCCAGCAGGGCCAACAGGGACGTGAATTCACCCCTCCACTTT. Protein: CASRANRDVNSPLHF.

About this clone itself: Other DNA variants within this sample encode the same CDR3. This sequence joins TRBV5-1 and TRBJ1-2, with 10 bases identical to TRBD1. Per the germline V gene, CDR1 is SGHRS and CDR2 is YFSETQ. J gave up 7 bases and V 4 bases, and 4 bases lay outside the gene matches. CDR3 length: 13 residues. The CDR3 loop reads CASSPGQGGGYTF. The CDR3 DNA is TGCGCCAGCAGCCCCGGACAGGGGGGTGGCTACACCTTC.

This clone was picked up one time. The chain links TRBV30 to TRBJ1-2; TRBD1 matches 7 bases. Trimming cost V 6 bases and J 5 bases; bases outside gene matches: 9. CDR1 and CDR2 from the germline V gene are GTSNPN and SVGIG (reference sequence). This CDR3 region has 13 residues. The CDR3 loop is CACLRQGRYGYTF. CDR3 DNA: TGTGCCTGCCTTCGACAGGGACGTTATGGCTACACCTTC.

The chain recombines TRBV28 with TRBJ2-5, with D possibly matching TRBD2 (6 bases). From germline, CDR1 is MDHEN and CDR2 SYDVKM. V lost 2 bases and J lost 1, with 11 bases in between. The CDR3 extends over 15 amino acids. CDR3 in DNA: TGTGCCAGCAGTTTAGGCGGGGCGGGCCAAGAGACCCAGTACTTC. This encodes CASSLGGAGQETQYF.

This clone showed up just once. This rearrangement joins TRBV7-2 to TRBJ1-1; D is unclear. CDR1 and CDR2 (germline): SGHTA, FQGNSA. V was pared by 6 bases and J by 6 bases, with 14 bases between. The CDR3 spans 13 residues. As DNA, the CDR3 is TGTGCCAGCAGTGCTAGAGTACCGTCTGAAGCTTTCTTT. As protein: CASSARVPSEAFF.

This rearrangement joins TRBV28 to TRBJ1-1; the D is unclear. Germline V gene sequence: CDR1 MDHEN, CDR2 SYDVKM. V lost 2 bases, J lost 7 bases, and 20 bases lay in between. The CDR3 loop spans 16 amino acids. The CDR3 protein is CASSLTGRAESGEAFF. The CDR3 DNA sequence: TGTGCCAGCAGTTTAACCGGGAGAGCCGAGTCCGGTGAAGCTTTCTTT.

The chain employs TRBV11-1 and TRBJ1-1; D is undetermined. The CDR3 runs 13 residues. Germline values: CDR1 SGHAT, CDR2 FQDESV (reference sequence). V lost 1 base and J 4 bases, leaving 7 bases between the germline ends. The CDR3 DNA reads as TGTGCCAGCAGCTTAGAAGAGGCCACTGAAGCTTTCTTT. Protein sequence: CASSLEEATEAFF.

This clone was detected a few times. This sequence joins TRBV6-1 and TRBJ1-2; TRBD1 agrees at 10 bases. Germline assignment: CDR1 MNHNS and CDR2 SASEGT. The CDR3 totals 15 residues. Trimming removed 6 bases from V and 6 bases from J; junction bases left unmatched: 10. The CDR3 region is CASRDRGVSPDGYTF. CDR3 in DNA: TGTGCCAGCAGGGACAGGGGGGTCTCGCCGGATGGCTACACCTTC.

The chain combines TRBV13 with TRBJ1-1; no reliable D call. Germline V gives CDR1 PRHDT, CDR2 FYEKMQ (reference sequence). The CDR3 is 17 amino acids. V was trimmed by 5 bases and J by 0 bases, leaving 19 bases between them. CDR3 nucleotides: TGTGCCAGCAGCGCAACTCCCGGGAGGGCCTTGAACACTGAAGCTTTCTTT. Translating gives CASSATPGRALNTEAFF. The whole variable domain, remainder taken from reference TRBV13 and TRBJ1-1, is AAGVIQSPRHLIKEKRETATLKCYPIPRHDTVYWYQQGPGQDPQFLISFYEKMQSDKGSIPDRFSAQQFSDYHSELNMSSLELGDSALYFCASSATPGRALNTEAFFGQGTRLTVV.

The chain uses TRBV5-1 and TRBJ2-2; tentatively, D is TRBD2 (6 bases). The V end lost 0 bases, the J end lost 6 bases, and 9 bases lay between the germline ends. The V gene's germline CDR1 is SGHRS and CDR2 YFSETQ. The CDR3 loop spans 14 amino acids. The CDR3, as DNA: TGCGCCAGCAGCTTGGGACTAGACGCCGGGGAGCTGTTTTTT. It specifies CASSLGLDAGELFF.

The chain employs TRBV7-2 and TRBJ2-5; TRBD2 might be the D (5 bases). The V gene's germline CDR1 is SGHTA and CDR2 FQGNSA. The ends were cut back, 7 bases at V and 4 bases at J, with 13 bases in the middle. The CDR3 loop spans 13 amino acids. CDR3 loop: CASIPSGSETQYF. The CDR3 coding sequence is TGTGCCAGCATCCCCTCGGGGTCAGAGACCCAGTACTTC.

The chain joins TRBV6-1 to TRBJ1-6; perhaps TRBD1 as D (5 bases). With 6 bases removed from V and 0 bases from J, the gap between germline ends came to 9 bases. The CDR3 is 15 residues long. Germline V gene sequence: CDR1 MNHNS, CDR2 SASEGT. The CDR3 reads CASRWGDSYNSPLHF. CDR3 bases: TGTGCCAGCAGGTGGGGGGACTCCTATAATTCACCCCTCCACTTT.

The V gene is TRBV29-1, the J gene TRBJ2-7; D uncertain. V shed 7 bases and J shed 1 base, with 8 bases lying between them. Germline-derived CDR1 and CDR2 are SQVTM and ANQGSEA. This CDR3 is built from 11 residues. CDR3 region: CSALTSYEQYF. CDR3 sequence (DNA): TGCAGCGCCCTTACATCCTACGAGCAGTACTTC.